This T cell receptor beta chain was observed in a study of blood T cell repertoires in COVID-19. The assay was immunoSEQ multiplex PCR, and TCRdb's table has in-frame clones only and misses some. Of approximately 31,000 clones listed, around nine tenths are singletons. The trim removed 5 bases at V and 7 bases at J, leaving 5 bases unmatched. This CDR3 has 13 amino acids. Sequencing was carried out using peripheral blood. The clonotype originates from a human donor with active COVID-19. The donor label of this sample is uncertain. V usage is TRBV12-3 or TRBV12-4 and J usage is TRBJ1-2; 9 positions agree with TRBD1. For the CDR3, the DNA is TGTGCCAGCAGTGAACAGGGGGCCGGTGGCTACACCTTC. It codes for CASSEQGAGGYTF.